The clone carrying this TCR beta chain occurred a few times. The data originate from a study of blood T cell repertoires in COVID-19. Study processing details: Amplified reference gene primers provided the basis for estimating nucleated cell counts. Assay used: immunoSEQ multiplex PCR; TCRdb lists only in-frame clones, some missing. V, J and clone size were drawn from that table, and D and trimming were deduced from the DNA. The table includes 80,000 to 100,000 clones, roughly 80% detected once. The CDR3 runs to 14 residues. V lost 4 bases, J lost 6 bases, and 2 bases stayed unmatched. Germline V gives CDR1 MRHNA, CDR2 SNTAGT.

V gene TRBV6-4 combines with J gene TRBJ2-2, with 10 bases identical to TRBD2. The source is a man between 60 and 75 years old with acute or convalescent COVID-19. The sample taken for sequencing was peripheral blood. The CDR3 loop reads CASSAGTSAGELFF. The CDR3, as DNA: TGTGCCAGCAGTGCCGGGACTAGCGCCGGGGAGCTGTTTTTT.